The rows below give T cell receptor beta chains drawn from one sample of a study of blood T cell repertoires in COVID-19. Data came from immunoSEQ multiplex PCR; TCRdb stores just in-frame clones and leaves some out. The data hold about 150,000 clones, with approximately 82% observed a single time. Sequenced sample: peripheral blood. Receptors originate from a woman of 80 years or more with active or convalescent COVID-19. Both conserved end residues are part of each CDR3. Each record gives: V gene, clone size, J gene, D gene, CDR3 length, CDR3 DNA, CDR3 protein. A D gene is named only where the DNA matches it firmly. A clone size is listed for some rows: how often the clone was seen (once, few, many), or a class if it is expanded.

V gene: TRBV19; clone size: NA; J gene: TRBJ1-2; D gene: NA; CDR3 length: 14; CDR3 DNA: TGTGCCAGTAGTACCCCCCAGGGAATCTATGGCTACACCTTC; CDR3 protein: CASSTPQGIYGYTF
V gene: TRBV5-1; clone size: once; J gene: TRBJ2-3; D gene: TRBD2; CDR3 length: 16; CDR3 DNA: TGCGCCAGCAGCGATCGACTAGCGGGTTATACAGATACGCAGTATTTT; CDR3 protein: CASSDRLAGYTDTQYF
V gene: TRBV6-5; clone size: once; J gene: TRBJ2-7; D gene: TRBD1; CDR3 length: 13; CDR3 DNA: TGTGCCACAATCCGGGACAGGGGCTACGAGCAGTACTTC; CDR3 protein: CATIRDRGYEQYF
V gene: TRBV9; clone size: NA; J gene: TRBJ2-7; D gene: TRBD2; CDR3 length: 15; CDR3 DNA: TGTGCCAGCAGCGCGGGACTAGCGGGGCCCTACGAGCAGTACTTC; CDR3 protein: CASSAGLAGPYEQYF
V gene: TRBV27; clone size: NA; J gene: TRBJ2-1; D gene: TRBD1; CDR3 length: 14; CDR3 DNA: TGTGCCAGCAGTTTGGGACAGGACTGGAATGAGCAGTTCTTC; CDR3 protein: CASSLGQDWNEQFF
V gene: TRBV20-1; clone size: once; J gene: TRBJ2-5; D gene: NA; CDR3 length: 13; CDR3 DNA: TGCAGTGCTGGTGGGAGGTTACAAGAGACCCAGTACTTC; CDR3 protein: CSAGGRLQETQYF
V gene: TRBV21-1; clone size: NA; J gene: TRBJ2-1; D gene: NA; CDR3 length: 18; CDR3 DNA: TGTGCCAGCAGCAAAGATGCCGGGACTCTAGACTCCTACAATGAGCAGTTCTTC; CDR3 protein: CASSKDAGTLDSYNEQFF
V gene: TRBV5-1; clone size: NA; J gene: TRBJ2-4; D gene: NA; CDR3 length: 15; CDR3 DNA: TGCGCCAGCAGTCTCAGTAACGCTTTTGATGACATTCAGTACTTC; CDR3 protein: CASSLSNAFDDIQYF
V gene: TRBV7-3; clone size: NA; J gene: TRBJ2-1; D gene: TRBD2; CDR3 length: 15; CDR3 DNA: TGTGCCAGCAGCTCGACTAGCGGGAGGTTCAATGAGCAGTTCTTC; CDR3 protein: CASSSTSGRFNEQFF
V gene: TRBV9; clone size: NA; J gene: TRBJ2-1; D gene: NA; CDR3 length: 16; CDR3 DNA: TGTGCCAGCAGCGTAGCCCCGCAGGGGACGTCGGGTGAGCAGTTCTTC; CDR3 protein: CASSVAPQGTSGEQFF
V gene: TRBV7-9; clone size: NA; J gene: TRBJ1-5; D gene: NA; CDR3 length: 13; CDR3 DNA: TGTGCCAGCAGCCTCCGGGCGGGGCAGCCCCAGCATTTT; CDR3 protein: CASSLRAGQPQHF
V gene: TRBV11-2; clone size: few; J gene: TRBJ1-5; D gene: NA; CDR3 length: 13; CDR3 DNA: TGTGCCAGCTCTAGTTTCCGCAATCAGCCCCAGCATTTT; CDR3 protein: CASSSFRNQPQHF
V gene: TRBV6-5; clone size: NA; J gene: TRBJ1-1; D gene: NA; CDR3 length: 12; CDR3 DNA: TGTGCCAGCTATTGGCCTAGCACTGAAGCTTTCTTT; CDR3 protein: CASYWPSTEAFF
V gene: TRBV9; clone size: NA; J gene: TRBJ2-3; D gene: NA; CDR3 length: 13; CDR3 DNA: TGTGCCAGCAGCCCCCCGGGCACAGATACGCAGTATTTT; CDR3 protein: CASSPPGTDTQYF
V gene: TRBV6-5; clone size: NA; J gene: TRBJ2-2; D gene: NA; CDR3 length: 15; CDR3 DNA: TGTGCCAGCAGTTTTCGACGGGATCCCCCCGGGGAGCTGTTTTTT; CDR3 protein: CASSFRRDPPGELFF
V gene: TRBV7-3; clone size: NA; J gene: TRBJ2-3; D gene: TRBD2; CDR3 length: 16; CDR3 DNA: TGTGCCAGCAGCCCCGGGACTAGCCGACGCACAGATACGCAGTATTTT; CDR3 protein: CASSPGTSRRTDTQYF
V gene: TRBV7-9; clone size: NA; J gene: TRBJ2-1; D gene: NA; CDR3 length: 13; CDR3 DNA: TGTGCCAGCAGCCTCGACGGGGGTAATGAGCAGTTCTTC; CDR3 protein: CASSLDGGNEQFF
V gene: TRBV29-1; clone size: NA; J gene: TRBJ2-2; D gene: TRBD1; CDR3 length: 14; CDR3 DNA: TGCAGCGTCGCGACAGGGATAAACACCGGGGAGCTGTTTTTT; CDR3 protein: CSVATGINTGELFF
V gene: TRBV7-9; clone size: NA; J gene: TRBJ2-1; D gene: TRBD1; CDR3 length: 16; CDR3 DNA: TGTGCCAGCAGGCAAGGACAGGGGATTTCCTACAATGAGCAGTTCTTC; CDR3 protein: CASRQGQGISYNEQFF
V gene: TRBV2; clone size: NA; J gene: TRBJ2-7; D gene: NA; CDR3 length: 11; CDR3 DNA: TGTGCCAGCAGTTCTGGACAGAGGCAGTACTTC; CDR3 protein: CASSSGQRQYF
V gene: TRBV19; clone size: NA; J gene: TRBJ2-5; D gene: NA; CDR3 length: 13; CDR3 DNA: TGTGCCAGTAGTATGGGCATTCAAGAGACCCAGTACTTC; CDR3 protein: CASSMGIQETQYF
V gene: TRBV9; clone size: NA; J gene: TRBJ2-5; D gene: NA; CDR3 length: 15; CDR3 DNA: TGTGCCAGCAGCGTACTGCAGGGGACGGGGGAGACCCAGTACTTC; CDR3 protein: CASSVLQGTGETQYF
V gene: TRBV5-1; clone size: NA; J gene: TRBJ1-1; D gene: NA; CDR3 length: 16; CDR3 DNA: TGCGCCAGCAGCTTGGTGGCAGGGGTAGGGAACACTGAAGCTTTCTTT; CDR3 protein: CASSLVAGVGNTEAFF
V gene: TRBV7-2; clone size: NA; J gene: TRBJ1-1; D gene: NA; CDR3 length: 13; CDR3 DNA: TGTGCCAGCAGGTTGAGGGACTCCTCCCGAGCTTTCTTT; CDR3 protein: CASRLRDSSRAFF
V gene: TRBV5-1; clone size: NA; J gene: TRBJ1-4; D gene: NA; CDR3 length: 14; CDR3 DNA: TGCGCCAGCAGACTCGGGTCCTCTAATGAAAAACTGTTTTTT; CDR3 protein: CASRLGSSNEKLFF
V gene: TRBV6-5; clone size: NA; J gene: TRBJ2-7; D gene: TRBD2; CDR3 length: 14; CDR3 DNA: TGTGCCAGCAGGAGACTAGCGGGAGAAAACGAGCAGTACTTC; CDR3 protein: CASRRLAGENEQYF
V gene: TRBV5-1; clone size: NA; J gene: TRBJ1-3; D gene: TRBD1; CDR3 length: 16; CDR3 DNA: TGCGCCAGCAGCCCCACAGGGGGTTCTTCTGGAAACACCATATATTTT; CDR3 protein: CASSPTGGSSGNTIYF
V gene: TRBV28; clone size: NA; J gene: TRBJ2-2; D gene: NA; CDR3 length: 13; CDR3 DNA: TGTGCCAGCAGTTTGGTACCCCTAGGGGAGCTGTTTTTT; CDR3 protein: CASSLVPLGELFF
V gene: TRBV2; clone size: NA; J gene: TRBJ2-3; D gene: TRBD1; CDR3 length: 14; CDR3 DNA: TGTGCCAGCATGGGCGGGACAGGGGCAGATACGCAGTATTTT; CDR3 protein: CASMGGTGADTQYF
V gene: TRBV2; clone size: NA; J gene: TRBJ2-1; D gene: NA; CDR3 length: 14; CDR3 DNA: TGTGCCAGCAGTGAGTGGGTAGGGGGCAATGAGCAGTTCTTC; CDR3 protein: CASSEWVGGNEQFF
V gene: TRBV5-1; clone size: NA; J gene: TRBJ1-1; D gene: NA; CDR3 length: 14; CDR3 DNA: TGCGCCAGCAGCCAAGGACAGCCGGGCACTGAAGCTTTCTTT; CDR3 protein: CASSQGQPGTEAFF
V gene: TRBV6-6; clone size: NA; J gene: TRBJ1-2; D gene: NA; CDR3 length: 13; CDR3 DNA: TGTGCCAGCAGTTTGACAGACGGCTATGGCTACACCTTC; CDR3 protein: CASSLTDGYGYTF
V gene: TRBV2; clone size: NA; J gene: TRBJ1-2; D gene: NA; CDR3 length: 15; CDR3 DNA: TGTGCCAGCAGTGCTTCTGGGGGGTCCGTCTATGGCTACACCTTC; CDR3 protein: CASSASGGSVYGYTF
V gene: TRBV28; clone size: few; J gene: TRBJ1-2; D gene: TRBD1; CDR3 length: 16; CDR3 DNA: TGTGCCAGCAGTCCCATCTCGGACAGGGGGGGAGATGGCTACACCTTC; CDR3 protein: CASSPISDRGGDGYTF
V gene: TRBV9; clone size: NA; J gene: TRBJ1-2; D gene: NA; CDR3 length: 15; CDR3 DNA: TGTGCCAGCAGCATTACAGGGAATATTAACTATGGCTACACCTTC; CDR3 protein: CASSITGNINYGYTF
V gene: TRBV19; clone size: once; J gene: TRBJ1-5; D gene: NA; CDR3 length: 16; CDR3 DNA: TGTGCCAGTAGTATCCCCGGCAGGGCCGGGAATCAGCCCCAGCATTTT; CDR3 protein: CASSIPGRAGNQPQHF
V gene: TRBV5-1; clone size: NA; J gene: TRBJ2-1; D gene: NA; CDR3 length: 15; CDR3 DNA: TGCGCCAGCAGCCGCCGGGACTTGGTCCCGCATGAGCAGTTCTTC; CDR3 protein: CASSRRDLVPHEQFF
V gene: TRBV6-5; clone size: few; J gene: TRBJ2-1; D gene: TRBD2; CDR3 length: 15; CDR3 DNA: TGTGCCAGCAGCCCGCTTAGCGGGCCACTCAATGAGCAGTTCTTC; CDR3 protein: CASSPLSGPLNEQFF
V gene: TRBV5-1; clone size: NA; J gene: TRBJ2-2; D gene: TRBD1; CDR3 length: 16; CDR3 DNA: TGCGCCAGCAGCTTACAGGGACAGGGGAACACCGGGGAGCTGTTTTTT; CDR3 protein: CASSLQGQGNTGELFF
V gene: TRBV5-1; clone size: NA; J gene: TRBJ1-4; D gene: TRBD1; CDR3 length: 16; CDR3 DNA: TGCGCCAGCAGCGGGGGACAGACCGCAACTAATGAAAAACTGTTTTTT; CDR3 protein: CASSGGQTATNEKLFF
V gene: TRBV30; clone size: once; J gene: TRBJ1-3; D gene: NA; CDR3 length: 15; CDR3 DNA: TGTGCCTGGAGTACCCCGGACAGCTCTGGAAACACCATATATTTT; CDR3 protein: CAWSTPDSSGNTIYF
V gene: TRBV6-6; clone size: NA; J gene: TRBJ2-2; D gene: TRBD2; CDR3 length: 15; CDR3 DNA: TGTGCCAGCACCAATAGCGGGAGTGGCACCGGGGAGCTGTTTTTT; CDR3 protein: CASTNSGSGTGELFF
V gene: TRBV30; clone size: NA; J gene: TRBJ2-7; D gene: TRBD2; CDR3 length: 14; CDR3 DNA: TGTGCCTGGAGAGTAGCGGGAGGCCCCTACGAGCAGTACTTC; CDR3 protein: CAWRVAGGPYEQYF
V gene: TRBV12-3/TRBV12-4; clone size: NA; J gene: TRBJ2-1; D gene: TRBD2; CDR3 length: 12; CDR3 DNA: TGTGCCAGCAATCTAGCGGGAGGAAAGCAGTTCTTC; CDR3 protein: CASNLAGGKQFF
V gene: TRBV28; clone size: few; J gene: TRBJ1-2; D gene: NA; CDR3 length: 15; CDR3 DNA: TGTGCCAGCAGTCTAGTGGGGGGTGGTGGAAATGGCTACACCTTC; CDR3 protein: CASSLVGGGGNGYTF
V gene: TRBV4-2; clone size: NA; J gene: TRBJ2-7; D gene: TRBD2; CDR3 length: 13; CDR3 DNA: TGTGCCAGCAGCCAGATAGCGGGAGGTGAGCAGTACTTC; CDR3 protein: CASSQIAGGEQYF
V gene: TRBV4-1; clone size: NA; J gene: TRBJ1-1; D gene: TRBD1; CDR3 length: 18; CDR3 DNA: TGCGCCAGCAGCCAAGATCCAAATCCGGGACAGGGAGGGACTGAAGCTTTCTTT; CDR3 protein: CASSQDPNPGQGGTEAFF
V gene: TRBV7-6; clone size: NA; J gene: TRBJ2-2; D gene: NA; CDR3 length: 14; CDR3 DNA: TGTGCCAGCAGCTTATCTGGAGCGACCGGGGAGCTGTTTTTT; CDR3 protein: CASSLSGATGELFF
V gene: TRBV5-6; clone size: NA; J gene: TRBJ2-7; D gene: NA; CDR3 length: 13; CDR3 DNA: TGTGCCAGCAGCTTGGAGCTGGGGAGTGAGCAGTACTTC; CDR3 protein: CASSLELGSEQYF
V gene: TRBV19; clone size: NA; J gene: TRBJ2-7; D gene: NA; CDR3 length: 14; CDR3 DNA: TGTGCCAGTAGCCGGACAGTGAGGTCCTACGAGCAGTACTTC; CDR3 protein: CASSRTVRSYEQYF
V gene: TRBV9; clone size: NA; J gene: TRBJ2-7; D gene: NA; CDR3 length: 15; CDR3 DNA: TGTGCCAGCAGCGTAGGTGATAGCGTCTCCTACGAGCAGTACTTC; CDR3 protein: CASSVGDSVSYEQYF
V gene: TRBV7-9; clone size: NA; J gene: TRBJ2-3; D gene: NA; CDR3 length: 13; CDR3 DNA: TGTGCCAGCAGCTTATCGGGCACAGATACGCAGTATTTT; CDR3 protein: CASSLSGTDTQYF